The clone carrying this T cell receptor beta chain was counted a few times. The antigen remains unidentified. This record belongs to a study of beta chain features in type 1 diabetes. The V segment lost 4 bases and the J segment 4 bases; nucleotides outside the gene matches: 7. The CDR3 sequence is 15 residues long. Germline-derived CDR1 and CDR2 are ENHRY and SYGVKD. The study's findings and limits: Significant though moderate, a shortening of TCRB CDR3s appeared in all four CD4+ subsets of Type 1 diabetes patients.

Sequenced material consisted of expressed TCRB transcripts (all of the isolated RNA was reverse transcribed). Clones were read by immunoSEQ multiplex PCR, and TCRdb kept only the in-frame ones, dropping some. The table shows under 350,000 clones, with more than 13% occurring only once. This chain joins TRBV10-3 and TRBJ2-7; 10 bases are a match to TRBD1. The sequenced sample was naive CD4+ T cells from blood. The receptor was isolated from a man in his thirties or forties with type 1 diabetes. CDR3 in DNA: TGTGCCATCAGTGGGACAGGGGGACGCCTGTACGAGCAGTACTTC. It specifies CAISGTGGRLYEQYF.